The 18 T cell receptor beta chains given below trace back to one sample, sequenced in a study of PD-1 blockade in classical Hodgkin lymphoma. Measured with immunoSEQ multiplex PCR; TCRdb has only the in-frame clones, and not every one. This sample has nearly 60,000 clones, with approximately 89% found just once. Brentuximab vedotin exposure varied among the patients, all of whom had relapsed after autologous stem cell transplantation. Material: peripheral blood mononuclear cells (PBMCs), obtained before the second cycle of nivolumab. Source of these receptors: a human donor with classical Hodgkin lymphoma.

This clone came up once. This chain links TRBV25-1 with TRBJ2-7; TRBD1 aligns across 8 bases. CDR3 length equals 13 residues. Germline assignment: CDR1 MGHDK and CDR2 SYGVNS. J gave up 5 bases and V 4 bases, and 4 bases lay outside the gene matches. In DNA, the CDR3 is TGTGCCAGCAGTGCGACAGGGGTCGACGAGCAGTACTTC. Encoded protein: CASSATGVDEQYF.

The chain joins TRBV10-3 to TRBJ1-1; D is uncertain. CDR1 and CDR2 from the germline V gene are ENHRY and SYGVKD. The CDR3 contains 13 residues. The ends were cut back, 7 bases at V and 3 bases at J, with 12 bases in the middle. The CDR3, as DNA: TGTGCCATCAAACCCGGAGGGCACACTGAAGCTTTCTTT. It codes for CAIKPGGHTEAFF.

The V gene is TRBV10-3, the J gene TRBJ2-7; D is uncertain. V lost 4 bases, J lost 9 bases, and 10 bases lay in between. Germline assignment: CDR1 ENHRY and CDR2 SYGVKD. This CDR3 has 11 residues. Here the CDR3 DNA reads TGTGCCATCAGTGTTTCCACTGTGCAGTACTTC. It is translated as CAISVSTVQYF.

The chain employs TRBV5-3 and TRBJ2-3, with 12 bases identical to TRBD1. TRBV5-3 is annotated as an ORF whose role is uncertain. The CDR3 is made up of 16 amino acids. After removal of 0 bases from V and 2 bases from J, the junction contained 1 base not matched to a gene. This chain's CDR3 is CARSLGGQGATDTQYF. In nucleotides, the CDR3 is TGTGCCAGAAGCTTGGGGGGACAGGGGGCCACAGATACGCAGTATTTT.

This chain uses TRBV9 with TRBJ2-5, with D perhaps matching TRBD1 or TRBD2 (5 bases each). The V end lost 0 bases, the J end lost 5 bases, and 11 bases lay between the germline ends. The CDR3 contains 14 residues. Germline CDR1 and CDR2: SGDLS and YYNGEE. The CDR3 DNA reads as TGTGCCAGCAGCGTAGGAGGGGTAGGGGAGACCCAGTACTTC. Amino acid sequence: CASSVGGVGETQYF.

The J gene is TRBJ1-5, the V gene TRBV2; the D is unclear. Trimming took 4 bases from V and 2 from J, leaving 9 bases between them. The CDR3 has 14 residues. The germline V gene has CDR1 SNHLY and CDR2 FYNNEI. CDR3: CASSGRVGNQPQHF. The CDR3 DNA is TGTGCCAGCAGTGGTCGGGTCGGCAATCAGCCCCAGCATTTT.

The V and J genes are TRBV19 and TRBJ2-7, with 10 bases matching TRBD2. Germline V gives CDR1 LNHDA, CDR2 SQIVND (reference sequence). V was pared by 6 bases and J by 0 bases, with 5 bases of the junction left unmatched. CDR3 length: 15 amino acids. The CDR3 reads CASSTSGVSSYEQYF. DNA of the CDR3: TGTGCCAGTAGCACTAGCGGGGTCAGCTCCTACGAGCAGTACTTC.

V gene TRBV4-3 combines with J gene TRBJ1-3; D not resolved. The germline gives CDR1 LGHNA, CDR2 YSLEER. Deletions cut 6 bases from V and 0 bases from J, with 15 bases between. CDR3 length: 16 amino acids. CDR3 loop: CASRKAHLNSGNTIYF. CDR3 nucleotide sequence: TGCGCCAGCAGAAAAGCTCATCTGAACTCTGGAAACACCATATATTTT.

The J gene is TRBJ2-5, the V gene TRBV4-3; 9 bases fit TRBD1. TRBJ2-7 explains the end of the DNA better; the J call may be wrong. Per the germline V gene, CDR1 is LGHNA and CDR2 is YSLEER. The CDR3 runs to 14 residues. Written as DNA, the CDR3 is TGCGCCAGCAGCCTCCTAACAGGGGGCGGCGAGCAGTACTTC. This sequence encodes CASSLLTGGGEQYF.

Written as DNA, the CDR3 is TGTGCCAGCAGCTTCGCTCCCGCCGGCTACGAGCAGTACTTC. Encoded protein: CASSFAPAGYEQYF. V and J are TRBV5-4 and TRBJ2-7; the D is unclear. In germline, CDR1 is SGHNT, CDR2 YYREEE (reference sequence). V gave up 2 bases and J gave up 3 bases, with 12 bases separating them. The CDR3 totals 14 residues.

V and J are TRBV25-1 and TRBJ1-4, with D possibly being TRBD1 (5 bases). Looked up from germline, CDR1 is MGHDK and CDR2 is SYGVNS. The CDR3 consists of 13 residues. The germline V and J ends were trimmed by 2 bases and 11 bases, with 12 bases remaining between them. CDR3 nucleotides: TGTGCCAGCAGTGAAGGTTCAGGGCGGAAACTGTTTTTT. Translation: CASSEGSGRKLFF.

The chain links TRBV28 to TRBJ2-6; D may match TRBD1 or TRBD2 (5 bases each). This CDR3 region has 15 residues. Deletions cut 8 bases from V and 0 bases from J, with 11 bases between. In germline, CDR1 is MDHEN, CDR2 SYDVKM. For the CDR3, the DNA is TGTGCCAGCGGGACGGGGAGCTCTGGGGCCAACGTCCTGACTTTC. Protein: CASGTGSSGANVLTF.

A few counts support this clone. The chain joins TRBV28 to TRBJ2-7, with D possibly being TRBD1 (5 bases). CDR1 is MDHEN, CDR2 SYDVKM, per germline. The CDR3 sequence is 10 residues long. The V end was cut by 10 bases, the J end by 3 bases, with 7 bases between. CDR3 DNA: TGTGCCATCCAGGGCTACGAGCAGTACTTC. Protein product: CAIQGYEQYF. Supplemented by reference TRBV28 and TRBJ2-7, the full variable domain reads DVKVTQSSRYLVKRTGEKVFLECVQDMDHENMFWYRQDPGLGLRLIYFSYDVKMKEKGDIPEGYSVSREKKERFSLILESASTNQTSMYLCAIQGYEQYFGPGTRLTVT.

This clone was detected once. The rearrangement uses TRBV10-2 and TRBJ1-2; D possibly corresponds to TRBD1 (6 bases). V shed 6 bases and J shed 2 bases, with 13 bases lying between them. The length of the CDR3 is 14 residues. Germline V gene data show CDR1 as WSHSY and CDR2 as SAAADI. The CDR3 loop reads CASREGGLNYGYTF. The CDR3 DNA follows: TGCGCCAGCAGGGAGGGGGGGCTCAACTATGGCTACACCTTC.

This chain connects TRBV14 to TRBJ2-1; D is unclear. With 2 bases removed from V and 9 bases from J, the gap between germline ends came to 5 bases. The germline gives CDR1 SGHDN, CDR2 FVKESK. This CDR3 is built from 11 residues. CDR3 bases: TGTGCCAGCAGCCAATTTGGTGAGCAGTTCTTC. Translation gives CASSQFGEQFF.

The V gene is TRBV7-2, the J gene TRBJ2-7, with D possibly matching TRBD2 (8 bases). V was shortened by 1 base and J by 0 bases, with 19 bases between the two germline ends. The CDR3 loop spans 18 amino acids. Germline CDR1 is SGHTA and CDR2 is FQGNSA. The CDR3 DNA follows: TGTGCCAGCAGCTTAGTAGGCAGGGGGAGCGGGGGCTCCTACGAGCAGTACTTC. Protein product: CASSLVGRGSGGSYEQYF.

The chain employs TRBV18 and TRBJ1-3, with D perhaps matching TRBD1 (6 bases). V shed 3 bases and J shed 4 bases, with 16 bases lying between them. Per germline, CDR1 KGHSH and CDR2 LQKENI. CDR3 length equals 16 residues. CDR3 loop: CASSPPTQGPGNTIYF. The CDR3 DNA reads as TGTGCCAGCTCACCGCCAACCCAGGGGCCCGGAAACACCATATATTTT.

The chain links TRBV27 to TRBJ2-1, with 7 bases identical to TRBD2. The CDR3 runs to 17 residues. In germline, CDR1 is MNHEY, CDR2 SMNVEV (reference sequence). Trimming at V came to 3 bases and at J to 6 bases, leaving 14 bases not matched to a gene. In nucleotides, the CDR3 is TGTGCCAGCAGTTTTTTGTTGGCGGGAGAGTACCGCAATGAGCAGTTCTTC. This codes for CASSFLLAGEYRNEQFF.